This record covers a single T cell receptor (beta chain). What it recognizes is unknown. The germline CDR1 and CDR2 sequences are MGHRA and YSYEKL. V dropped 4 bases and J dropped 5 bases, with 18 bases sitting between them. The CDR3 sequence is 16 residues long. The sample comes from a study of CD8+CD57+ T cells in acquired aplastic anemia. Across the study: The DNA of sorted CD4+ and CD8+ cells averaged roughly 3.2 ug.

The study's findings and limits: In common between the patients and the controls were around 29 CD8+ CDR3 sequences.

For CDR3 and TCR beta VDJ profiling, genomic DNA was the template used. TCRdb itself ran the reads through MiXCR, one entry per CDR3 protein. The sample has under 250,000 distinct CDR3 sequences; 30% to 40% are singletons. The chain has TRBV4-1 and TRBJ2-1; D is perhaps TRBD2 (5 bases). This TCR derives from a human donor in good health, serving as a control. The sequencing input was sorted CD4+, CD8+, or CD8+CD57+ T cells (not recorded which) from PBMCs. The CDR3, as DNA: TGCGCCAGCAGCCGGCCGAGGGTAGCCCGAAACAATGAGCAGTTCTTC. Protein: CASSRPRVARNNEQFF.